What follows is one T cell receptor (beta chain) and its context. What this receptor recognizes is not known. Base qualities were left out, and no much larger clone turns up one base away. The record originates from a study of cytomegalovirus exposure and HLA in healthy donors (dated by TCRdb to 2015 to 2018). Some background on the complete study: An earlier analysis of several hundred of the donors reported roughly 300 Gb of sequence data and roughly 110 million unique TCR beta sequences from roughly 200 million T cells. In a later analysis, previously published TCR beta repertoires from several hundred donors were re-analyzed and high-resolution HLA genotyping was added so that TCR occurrence patterns could be studied. Alongside the repertoire data, information on donor age, sex, ethnicity and CMV serostatus was compiled. In the later analysis, no new phenotypic data were used to find candidate immune exposures; instead, reliance was placed on TCR beta sequences and their occurrence across donors. The number of typed donors differed by locus: about 629-640 for A, B, C, DRB1 and DQB1; 522 for DQA1; roughly 600 for DPA1; and around 470 for DPB1. An early release covering roughly 600 HLA-typed donors comprised about 300 gigabases of sequencing data and around 85 million unique TCR sequences. The study aimed to test whether cataloging public T cell receptors could reveal signatures of past pathogen exposure. To decide whether each TCR beta V gene segment behaved as functional or pseudogenic, an earlier analysis of several hundred of the donors relied on high-throughput TCR beta sequencing. Because of strong linkage in the cohort, five DR-DQ haplotypes were treated as single units for association and clustering. A later genetic analysis took genome-wide SNP genotypes for about 55% of the roughly 670 donors and used that subset as a discovery cohort. All discovery cohort repertoires had been generated using a single sequencing platform. The genetic ancestry cluster associated with self-reported Caucasian donors included 81% of the roughly 400 genotyped donors. To predict cytomegalovirus infection status, the study brought together high-throughput TCR immunosequencing, statistical association of individual TCRs with disease status, and machine learning. HLA typing included class I and class II loci at four-digit resolution. Among 300 to 450 genotyped donors of the cohort, an average of approximately 240,000 unique TCR beta nucleotide sequences were sequenced per donor, roughly 18% of them non-productive. The T cell repertoires of several hundred subjects were profiled by immunosequencing and related to cytomegalovirus serostatus. A separate validation cohort of approximately 120 different subjects was used in addition to the 666-subject first cohort. What the research found in general, with its limitations: In a later genetic analysis, fewer N-insertions in productive TCRs were reported among donors in an Asian-associated ancestry cluster than the roughly 710-donor mean. Linkage disequilibrium might explain the correlated functional status among segregating V segments, but an unknown experimental factor could not be ruled out. In an earlier analysis of under 600 of the donors, most TCR beta V segments were observed in productive rearrangements about 90% or about 30% of the time, broadly matching IMGT annotations. A later analysis reported that several top co-occurrence clusters appeared linked to parvovirus B19, influenza, CMV and Epstein-Barr virus. The authors suggested that the approach could potentially be generalized to other disease states and immunological phenotypes. Most TCR sequences were seen in very few donors, while some public TCRs were found in many individuals. For the cohort, immune exposure information was limited to CMV serostatus. Because HLA typing was unavailable for some donors at each locus, only the typed subset was used in association tests. According to a later analysis, most CMV-associated TCR beta chains appeared to be HLA-restricted, and the HLA associations seemed to be driven largely by CMV exposure. Three of the identified cytomegalovirus-associated TCR beta chains were confirmed in vitro to be specific for cytomegalovirus antigens. Some IMGT-functional V segments, including TRBV6-2 and TRBV6-3, could not be distinguished by the 87-base-pair reads and were therefore excluded. At a false discovery rate of 0.05, a later analysis linked 16,000 or so TCR beta sequences to specific HLA alleles. When HLA alleles, especially DR and DQ, strongly co-occurred, attributing TCR associations to individual alleles was difficult. The classifier was reported to diagnose cytomegalovirus status with high specificity and sensitivity in both the original cohort and the validation cohort. A group of highly shared sequence variants was considered likely to be a technical artifact of the sequencing pipeline. V-gene and J-gene trimming of TCR beta chains was associated with a missense DCLRE1C variant in a later genetic analysis, and the association was replicated in an independent cohort. Some 15 rarely observed V segments, including chromosome 9 orphons, were excluded from the earlier analysis of almost 600 of the donors because counts were too low. According to a later analysis, TCR association rates differed among HLA loci, with DRB1 alleles showing the most associated TCRs and HLA-C alleles showing the fewest. In the study, 150 to 200 TCR beta chains were listed as associated with cytomegalovirus. This cohort had only TCR beta chains sequenced, and the lack of alpha or paired-chain data limited which features could be detected. A further reported finding was that TCR beta sequences accurately predicted the HLA-A and HLA-B alleles for most subjects in the first cohort. In a later analysis, HLA-associated TCR beta chains showed more clonal expansion and lower generation probabilities than non-associated chains that were equally common. Sequencing depth was assumed to be roughly uniform across donors in the presence/absence analyses, though that assumption may not hold.

The cohort comprised around 700 healthy bone marrow donors. All cohort members were sampled while nominally healthy, although unrecorded immune exposures were likely present. The donor was CMV seropositive and was included in the group of 250 to 350 seropositive cohort members. Every donor gave a peripheral blood sample, and the peripheral blood mononuclear cells from that sample were used for TCR beta sequencing. The Qiagen DNeasy Blood Extraction Kit was used to extract genomic DNA from the blood cell samples. Libraries were built with the immunoSEQ multiplex PCR assay. A mixture of 60 forward primers for TCR Vbeta segments and 13 reverse primers for TCR Jbeta segments was used in the multiplex PCR. The CDR3 region of rearranged TCR beta genes was amplified from genomic DNA with a multiplex PCR assay. The Illumina HiSeq System was used to sequence the amplified TCR beta libraries as 87-base-pair reads. Processing in the source paper ran as follows. A later analysis counted approximately 84 million unique TCR beta chains across the 650 to 700 repertoires, and 9 million to 14 million of these chains were shared by at least two donors. A nearest-neighbor algorithm error-corrected the raw reads and collapsed the reads into unique sequences, merging closely related sequences to remove PCR and sequencing errors. Alignment of CDR3 sequences to IMGT reference sequences was used to assign V, D and J gene segments. For a sequence to be retained, a match of at least six nucleotides to both a V gene segment and a J gene segment was required. A rearrangement counted as productive if the CDR3 had no stop codons and remained in frame with V and J, and every other rearrangement counted as non-productive. Following IMGT convention, CDR3 was defined as the stretch from the second conserved V-encoded cysteine to the conserved J-encoded phenylalanine. Sequences without an unambiguous match to a single V gene segment were excluded from the earlier analysis of a few hundred of the donors. In an earlier analysis of several hundred of the donors, a V segment was called functional when productive rearrangements were above 56.7%, and segregating when the standard deviation between donors exceeded 5%. A statistical classification framework was developed to diagnose cytomegalovirus status using the catalog of TCR beta chain sequences. V and J gene assignment, in a later analysis, came from comparing TCR nucleotide sequences with IMGT/GENE-DB human TR gene sequences. The TCRdist pipeline was used in a later analysis to assign CDR3 sequences and most-parsimonious VDJ recombination scenarios. In a later analysis, each TCR beta chain was defined by its CDR3 amino acid sequence together with its V-gene family, and reads lacking a unique V-gene family were excluded. In a later analysis, 500 to 650 highly shared, low-generation-probability nucleotide sequences were removed to address suspected cross-contamination and a sequencing artifact. In a later analysis, a clonal expansion index was calculated for each public chain from normalized within-repertoire ranks of inferred template counts. In a later analysis, generation probabilities were computed using a VDJ recombination model fitted to out-of-frame rearrangements, and the results were checked against IGoR. In a later analysis, hypergeometric tests were used to score TCR-TCR, TCR-HLA and TCR-CMV co-occurrence, with a repertoire-size bias correction applied to TCR pairs. A later analysis estimated false discovery rates by permuting HLA or CMV assignments 20 times. In a later analysis, co-occurring TCRs were grouped using DBSCAN, with TCRdist sequence similarity added in when clustering inside HLA-allele-positive subsets. For co-occurrence clustering, repertoires with fewer than 30,000 or more than 120,000 public chains were excluded, along with 4 to 6 repertoires with anomalous nucleotide sharing. TCRdb retrieved this table from immuneACCESS and kept in-frame rearrangements only. Not all clones are present; in checked studies, unresolved V genes account for under half, and no reason is known for the remainder. D and trimming were read from the DNA, whereas the V and J calls and clone size are those reported in that table. This sample gives under 150,000 clones in total; approximately 80% of them show up just once. Of the sample, around 4.5% falls within the top ten clones.

The CDR3 starts with the cysteine, ends with the phenylalanine, and has 15 residues. The only DNA kept is the CDR3, 45 bases in frame from the first base. V is pared back by 3 bases and J by 4 bases, with 14 bases lying between the germline termini. For CDR1 and CDR2, the germline V gene lists WSHSY and SAAADI. The sequenced sample consisted of PBMCs. The chain is assembled from TRBV10-2 and TRBJ2-3; the D gene cannot be named for sure. The sequence derives from a woman aged 40 to 50 in good health and CMV-seropositive. For the CDR3, the sequence is CASSDRPKNADTQYF. In nucleotides, the sequence is TGCGCCAGCAGTGACAGGCCCAAGAACGCAGATACGCAGTATTTT.